The 22 T cell receptor beta chains below come from one sample, sequenced in a study of human T cells and chemical hapten exposure listed by TCRdb under 2021. Preparation of the library involved RACE. Sequencing relied on a NextSeq 500. Using fastp trimming at Q25 and MiXCR clonotype assembly, TCRdb reanalyzed the public sequencing data and kept in-frame beta chains. Each CDR3 protein gets just one entry, which takes the most common genes and DNA from the rows behind it. The sample table records under 100,000 distinct CDR3 sequences; 8.5% of these occur just once. Together, the top ten hold approximately 2.4% of the sample. The sample's time point, from its label and the paper: pre-sensitization, week 0. The treatment or condition label, as the study defines it: therapeutic diphenylcyclopropenone sensitization with weekly scalp DPC. The material sequenced was whole blood, taken in connection with sensitization to the hapten diphenylcyclopropenone (DPC). The receptors come from a man aged 35-49 years with alopecia areata. Some clones in this sample may be carry-over from other donors' samples.

This clonotype appeared a few times. The chain employs TRBV4-2 and TRBJ1-1; D unclear. The germline V and J ends were trimmed by 1 base and 8 bases, with 11 bases remaining between them. The germline CDR1 and CDR2 sequences are LGHNA and YNFKEQ. The CDR3 runs to 13 residues. CDR3 sequence reads: CASSQVVGREAFF. For the CDR3, the DNA is TGTGCCAGCAGCCAAGTCGTAGGCAGGGAAGCTTTCTTT.

V is TRBV28 and J is TRBJ2-3; D ambiguous. CDR1 and CDR2 from the germline V gene are MDHEN and SYDVKM. Trimming pared 7 bases from V and 3 bases from J, leaving 5 bases between. This CDR3 is built from 11 residues. CDR3 DNA sequence: TGTGCCAGCACGAAAACAGATACGCAGTATTTT. Translating gives CASTKTDTQYF.

This clonotype was recorded a few times. The chain employs TRBV29-1 and TRBJ2-1; TRBD2 aligns across 7 bases. This CDR3 is built from 16 residues. Germline-derived CDR1 and CDR2 are SQVTM and ANQGSEA. The V and J ends lost 5 bases and 0 bases, in that order; junction bases with no gene match: 10. Here the CDR3 DNA reads TGCAGCGTTCCCCCGGTGGGGGGGAGCTCCTACAATGAGCAGTTCTTC. Its translation: CSVPPVGGSSYNEQFF.

The genes are TRBV28 and TRBJ2-2, with D perhaps TRBD2 (5 bases). In germline, CDR1 is MDHEN, CDR2 SYDVKM. V lost 0 bases and J lost 1, with 6 bases in between. CDR3 size: 15 residues. CDR3 region: CASSLWAGNTGELFF. DNA for the CDR3: TGTGCCAGCAGTTTATGGGCGGGGAACACCGGGGAGCTGTTTTTT. Drawing the rest from reference TRBV28 and TRBJ2-2, the complete variable domain is DVKVTQSSRYLVKRTGEKVFLECVQDMDHENMFWYRQDPGLGLRLIYFSYDVKMKEKGDIPEGYSVSREKKERFSLILESASTNQTSMYLCASSLWAGNTGELFFGEGSRLTVL.

This clonotype was observed a few times. J is TRBJ1-1 and V is TRBV25-1; 7 nucleotides align to TRBD1. The germline CDR1 and CDR2 sequences are MGHDK and SYGVNS. With 3 bases clipped from V and 1 base from J, the junction kept 17 bases outside the gene matches. This CDR3 region has 19 residues. The CDR3 loop is CASSDRIRGSSLRNTEAFF. The CDR3 region has the DNA TGTGCCAGCAGTGACCGAATCAGGGGGTCCTCCCTGCGGAACACTGAAGCTTTCTTT. The entire variable domain, with the rest obtained from reference TRBV25-1 and TRBJ1-1, is as follows: EADIYQTPRYLVIGTGKKITLECSQTMGHDKMYWYQQDPGMELHLIHYSYGVNSTEKGDLSSESTVSRIRTEHFPLTLESARPSHTSQYLCASSDRIRGSSLRNTEAFFGQGTRLTVV.

This clonotype appeared many times. CDR3 nucleotides: TGTGCCAGCAGTTCTACAGAGTTTAGCAATCAGCCCCAGCATTTT. Its protein product is CASSSTEFSNQPQHF. The chain uses TRBV6-2 or TRBV6-3 and TRBJ1-5; no definite D call. The CDR3 spans 15 residues. V was trimmed by 4 bases and J by 0 bases, leaving 10 bases between them. Per the germline V gene, CDR1 is MNHEY and CDR2 is SVGEGT.

This clonotype was counted only a few times. The J gene is TRBJ1-1, the V gene TRBV9; 7 positions match TRBD1. CDR3 size: 15 residues. V shed 0 bases, J shed 2 bases, and the junction held 4 bases outside the gene matches. The germline CDR1 and CDR2 sequences are SGDLS and YYNGEE. This CDR3 reads CASSVGGTVNTEAFF. DNA for the CDR3: TGTGCCAGCAGCGTAGGCGGGACAGTTAACACTGAAGCTTTCTTT.

This clonotype was observed a handful of times. The genes are TRBV6-5 and TRBJ2-6; D call uncertain. Germline V CDR1 and CDR2: MNHEY, SVGAGI. The CDR3 is 15 amino acids. Trimming removed 4 bases from V and 0 bases from J, with 7 bases in between. CDR3: CASSLSGSGANVLTF. The CDR3 nucleotides are TGTGCCAGCAGTTTATCAGGCTCTGGGGCCAACGTCCTGACTTTC.

This clonotype was counted ten times or more. V usage is TRBV2 and J usage is TRBJ1-2; 9 positions match TRBD1. After removal of 4 bases from V and 7 bases from J, the junction contained 1 base not matched to a gene. There are 12 residues in the CDR3. Germline V gene sequence: CDR1 SNHLY, CDR2 FYNNEI. In DNA, the CDR3 is TGTGCCAGCAGTGGGGACAGGGCTGGCTACACCTTC. It is translated as CASSGDRAGYTF.

At least ten counts were recorded for this clonotype. The chain links TRBV5-6 to TRBJ1-1; D not certain. The CDR3 is 15 amino acids. Germline CDR1 and CDR2: SGHDT and YYEEEE. Trimming took off 2 bases at V and 0 bases at J, with 11 bases between the two ends. CDR3 sequence (DNA): TGTGCCAGCAGCTTTGGGGTTACTTTGAACACTGAAGCTTTCTTT. It translates to CASSFGVTLNTEAFF.

This clonotype was counted only a few times. In DNA form, the CDR3 reads TGTGCCAGCAGGGCCTCCGGGACAGGGGTCGCCATGTATCAGCCCCAGCATTTT. Translation: CASRASGTGVAMYQPQHF. The chain couples TRBV6-5 to TRBJ1-5; 10 bases line up with TRBD1. The ends lost 6 bases at V and 5 bases at J; junction bases unmatched: 16. From germline, CDR1 is MNHEY and CDR2 SVGAGI. The CDR3 is 18 amino acids.

This clonotype was counted a few times. This rearrangement joins TRBV7-2 to TRBJ2-5, with D possibly matching TRBD2 (7 bases). V lost 5 bases and J lost 5, with 18 bases in between. Germline CDR1 reads SGHTA; CDR2 reads FQGNSA. The CDR3 is made up of 15 amino acids. CDR3 region: CASSQGRGGRETQYF. CDR3 coding DNA: TGTGCCAGCAGCCAAGGAAGGGGGGGTCGGGAGACCCAGTACTTC.

This clonotype was seen only a few times. The chain recombines TRBV29-1 with TRBJ1-1; D remains ambiguous. The germline gives CDR1 SQVTM, CDR2 ANQGSEA. The V end was cut by 4 bases, the J end by 5 bases, with 14 bases between. CDR3 length equals 13 residues. As DNA, the CDR3 is TGCAGCGTTGGTAACGGCTTAGGGACTGAAGCTTTCTTT. This encodes CSVGNGLGTEAFF.

A few counts support this clonotype. This rearrangement joins TRBV7-9 to TRBJ2-4; a possible D gene is TRBD2 (7 bases). CDR3 length equals 12 residues. Germline V CDR1 and CDR2: SEHNR, FQNEAQ (reference sequence). V shed 7 bases and J shed 13 bases, with 17 bases lying between them. Written as DNA, the CDR3 is TGTGCCAGCACCGGAGGGGGGGAATCGCAGTACTTC. Translating it yields CASTGGGESQYF.

V gene TRBV10-3 combines with J gene TRBJ1-1; perhaps TRBD1 as D (5 bases). With 10 bases removed from V and 4 bases from J, the gap between germline ends came to 16 bases. The CDR3 has 13 residues. Germline values: CDR1 ENHRY, CDR2 SYGVKD. The CDR3 DNA sequence: TGTGCCACGGGCCGAGGGGACCTCACTGAAGCTTTCTTT. Protein: CATGRGDLTEAFF.

V and J are TRBV7-2 and TRBJ2-1, with D tentatively TRBD2 (6 bases). The germline V gene encodes CDR1 SGHTA and CDR2 FQGNSA. The CDR3 has 16 amino acids. The V gene lost 1 base and the J gene lost 3 bases, with 13 bases spanning the gap. The CDR3 DNA is TGTGCCAGCAGCTTAGAGTCGGGCGGGGTCTACAATGAGCAGTTCTTC. Translated: CASSLESGGVYNEQFF.

Of note for this clonotype: A much more abundant neighbour one base away suggests this may be a read error. The V call is TRBV20-1, the J call TRBJ2-4, with 11 bases matching TRBD1. This CDR3 is built from 15 residues. CDR1 and CDR2 (germline): DFQATT, SNEGSKA (reference sequence). CDR3 sequence: CSARNPGQGESIQNF. The CDR3 nucleotides read TGCAGTGCTAGGAATCCGGGACAGGGGGAAAGCATTCAGAACTTC.

This clonotype was recorded a few times. The chain employs TRBV5-1 and TRBJ2-7; 13 positions agree with TRBD2. Unmatched junction bases numbered 4, after V lost 4 bases and J lost 3 bases. The CDR3 has 15 residues. Germline lookup yields CDR1 SGHRS and CDR2 YFSETQ. The CDR3 sequence: CASSAGLAGIYEQYV. CDR3 DNA: TGCGCCAGCAGCGCGGGACTAGCGGGGATCTACGAGCAGTACGTC.

This clonotype was seen repeatedly, ten times or more. V and J are TRBV25-1 and TRBJ1-1, with TRBD1 as a possible D gene (5 bases). Germline assignment: CDR1 MGHDK and CDR2 SYGVNS. The CDR3 spans 15 residues. Trimming removed 4 bases at V and 7 bases at J, with 19 bases between. In nucleotides, the CDR3 is TGTGCCAGCAGTGCCCGGGGCCTTTCAGGAGGTGAAGCTTTCTTT. Translated, it gives CASSARGLSGGEAFF.

This chain joins TRBV12-3 or TRBV12-4 and TRBJ1-2, with TRBD1 identical over 8 bases. V was clipped by 4 bases and J by 5 bases; unmatched bases: 9. CDR3 length: 15 amino acids. The CDR3 sequence is CASSSRTGTGYGYTF. The CDR3 nucleotides are TGTGCCAGCAGTTCCCGCACTGGGACAGGATATGGCTACACCTTC.

This clonotype showed up many times. V gene TRBV11-3 combines with J gene TRBJ2-3; 10 bases are a match to TRBD2. The CDR3 is 16 residues long. With 1 base clipped from V and 5 bases from J, the junction kept 6 bases outside the gene matches. The germline CDR1 and CDR2 sequences are SGHNT and YENEEA. The CDR3 nucleotides are TGTGCCAGCAGCTTAGGGCGACTAGCGGGCCTAGATACGCAGTATTTT. Translated: CASSLGRLAGLDTQYF.

This clonotype was seen ten or more times. The chain carries TRBV6-2 or TRBV6-3 and TRBJ2-7; D is ambiguous. The CDR3 spans 12 residues. CDR1 is MNHEY and CDR2 is SVGEGT in the germline V gene. In DNA form, the CDR3 reads TGTGCCAGCAGTTACAGCTCCCACGAGCAGTACGTC. Translated: CASSYSSHEQYV.